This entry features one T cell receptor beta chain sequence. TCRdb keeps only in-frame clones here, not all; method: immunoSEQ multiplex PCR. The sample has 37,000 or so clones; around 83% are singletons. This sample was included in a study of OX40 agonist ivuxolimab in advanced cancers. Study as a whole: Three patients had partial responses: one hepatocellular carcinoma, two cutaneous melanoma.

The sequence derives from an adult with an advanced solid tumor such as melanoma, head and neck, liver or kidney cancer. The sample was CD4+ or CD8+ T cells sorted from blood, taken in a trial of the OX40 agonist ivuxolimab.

CDR3 nucleotide sequence: TGTGCCAGCATAGGAGAGAAAGAGACCCAGTACTTC. Encoded protein: CASIGEKETQYF. V and J are TRBV27 and TRBJ2-5; no clear D. V was clipped by 7 bases and J by 3 bases, with 9 bases between them. Germline CDR1 reads MNHEY; CDR2 reads SMNVEV (reference sequence). The CDR3 runs to 12 residues.